This T cell receptor beta chain was obtained from a study of cytomegalovirus exposure and HLA in healthy donors. A note on this clone: Its antigen is as yet unknown.

The study's findings and limits: In vitro experiments confirmed that three CMV-associated chains were specific for CMV antigens. Diagnosis of cytomegalovirus status made by the classifier reportedly showed high specificity and sensitivity.

The CDR3 covers 14 residues. The ends lost 7 bases at V and 4 bases at J; junction bases unmatched: 4. The germline gives CDR1 MNHNY, CDR2 SVGAGI (reference sequence). Here immunoSEQ multiplex PCR was the method, and the copy in TCRdb shows in-frame clones only, minus some. The sample has tens of thousands of clones, more than 95% seen once; the top ten hold around 2.4%. The genes are TRBV6-6 and TRBJ2-2, with 9 bases aligning to TRBD2. The clonotype originates from a young man in good health and CMV-seronegative. The specimen was PBMCs. CDR3 amino acids: CASNGGRATGELFF. The CDR3 DNA reads TGTGCCAGCAACGGCGGGAGGGCCACCGGGGAGCTGTTTTTT.